What follows describes a single TCR beta chain. Its antigen is unknown. Multiplex touch-down PCR with TRB-A/B primers amplified rearranged V-D-J TRB sequences. TCRdb fed the multiplex PCR reads into MiXCR, producing one record per CDR3 protein. This table has just under 2,500 distinct CDR3 sequences, under 25% appearing once. The CDR3 runs to 16 residues. Trimming left V 3 bases short and J 6 bases short, with 18 bases between. Germline V lookup: CDR1 SGHNT, CDR2 YYREEE (reference sequence). The record originates from a study of T cell repertoires in aging, cancer and after chemotherapy. Study results and caveats: Compared with age-matched healthy donors, untreated hematological or solid cancer patients showed higher blood TCR clonality.

Peripheral blood genomic DNA, not sorted cells or RNA, was the template. The clonotype was recovered from a human donor in good health. This chain connects TRBV5-4 to TRBJ1-4; maybe TRBD1 (6 bases). Sequencing used blood. The CDR3 nucleotides read TGTGCCAGCAGCTCTCAGGCCGGCGGGGGCTATGAAAAACTGTTTTTT. Encoded protein: CASSSQAGGGYEKLFF.